This entry is about one T cell receptor beta chain. What it binds is unknown. The data derive from a study of shared clonotypes between healthy human individuals. Study conclusions and caveats: Naive CD4 clonotype sharing across a handful of donors was approximately 5%.

The CDR3 loop spans 15 amino acids. The V gene's germline CDR1 is SGHRS and CDR2 YFSETQ. The germline V and J ends were trimmed by 8 bases and 3 bases, with 19 bases remaining between them. Each subset's genomic DNA was split evenly across several immunoSEQ plates. Repertoires were generated with immunoSEQ multiplex PCR, while TCRdb's copy carries only in-frame clones and drops some. The table has over 2 million clones, over 85% seen once. The TCR was taken from a man between 18 and 35 years old in good health. The rearrangement links TRBV5-1 to TRBJ2-3; perhaps TRBD2 as D (6 bases). Source material: naive CD4+ T cells sorted from blood. Documented subset: CD45RA+ positively selected. The CDR3 spells CASWDLARGTDTQYF. The CDR3 DNA reads TGCGCCAGTTGGGATCTAGCGAGGGGTACAGATACGCAGTATTTT.